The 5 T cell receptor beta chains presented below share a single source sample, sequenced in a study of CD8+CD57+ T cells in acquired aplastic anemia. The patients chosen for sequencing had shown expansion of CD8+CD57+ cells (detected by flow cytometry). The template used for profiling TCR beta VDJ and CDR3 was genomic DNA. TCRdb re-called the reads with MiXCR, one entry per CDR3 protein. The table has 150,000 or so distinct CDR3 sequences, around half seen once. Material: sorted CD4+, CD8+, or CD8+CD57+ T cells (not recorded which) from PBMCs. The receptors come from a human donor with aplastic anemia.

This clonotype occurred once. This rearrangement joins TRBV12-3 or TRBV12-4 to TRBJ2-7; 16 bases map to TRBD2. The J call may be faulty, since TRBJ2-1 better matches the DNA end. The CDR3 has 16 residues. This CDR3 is CASSAQGTSGRGEQFF. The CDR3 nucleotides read TGTGCCAGCAGTGCCCAGGGGACTAGCGGGAGGGGGGAGCAGTTCTTC.

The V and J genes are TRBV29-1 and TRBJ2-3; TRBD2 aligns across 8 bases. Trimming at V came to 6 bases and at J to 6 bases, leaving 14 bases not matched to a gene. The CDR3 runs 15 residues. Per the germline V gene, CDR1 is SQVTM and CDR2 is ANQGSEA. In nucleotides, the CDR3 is TGCAGCGTAGACGGACCAGCGGGAGAGGCGGATACGCAGTATTTT. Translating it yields CSVDGPAGEADTQYF.

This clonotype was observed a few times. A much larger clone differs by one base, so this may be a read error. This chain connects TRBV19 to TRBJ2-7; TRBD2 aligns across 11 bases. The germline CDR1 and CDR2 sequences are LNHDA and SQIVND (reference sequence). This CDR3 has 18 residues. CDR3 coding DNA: TGTGCCAGTAGTATAGAACTTCCGTTAACTAGCGGGAGCAGCGAGCGGTACTTC. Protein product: CASSIELPLTSGSSERYF.

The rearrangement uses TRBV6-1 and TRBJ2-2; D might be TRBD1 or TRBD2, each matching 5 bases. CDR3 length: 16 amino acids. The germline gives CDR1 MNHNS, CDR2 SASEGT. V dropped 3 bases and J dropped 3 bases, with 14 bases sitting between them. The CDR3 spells CASSEGDAFHTGELFF. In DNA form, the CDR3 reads TGTGCCAGCAGTGAGGGGGATGCCTTCCACACCGGGGAGCTGTTTTTT.

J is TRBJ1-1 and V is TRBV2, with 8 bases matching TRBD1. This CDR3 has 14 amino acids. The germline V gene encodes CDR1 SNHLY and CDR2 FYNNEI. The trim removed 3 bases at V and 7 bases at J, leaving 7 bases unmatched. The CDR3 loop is CASSDRTGLNEAFF. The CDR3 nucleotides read TGTGCCAGCAGTGATCGGACAGGGTTGAATGAAGCTTTCTTT. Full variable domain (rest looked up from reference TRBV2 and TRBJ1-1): EPEVTQTPSHQVTQMGQEVILRCVPISNHLYFYWYRQILGQKVEFLVSFYNNEISEKSEIFDDQFSVERPDGSNFTLKIRSTKLEDSAMYFCASSDRTGLNEAFFGQGTRLTVV.